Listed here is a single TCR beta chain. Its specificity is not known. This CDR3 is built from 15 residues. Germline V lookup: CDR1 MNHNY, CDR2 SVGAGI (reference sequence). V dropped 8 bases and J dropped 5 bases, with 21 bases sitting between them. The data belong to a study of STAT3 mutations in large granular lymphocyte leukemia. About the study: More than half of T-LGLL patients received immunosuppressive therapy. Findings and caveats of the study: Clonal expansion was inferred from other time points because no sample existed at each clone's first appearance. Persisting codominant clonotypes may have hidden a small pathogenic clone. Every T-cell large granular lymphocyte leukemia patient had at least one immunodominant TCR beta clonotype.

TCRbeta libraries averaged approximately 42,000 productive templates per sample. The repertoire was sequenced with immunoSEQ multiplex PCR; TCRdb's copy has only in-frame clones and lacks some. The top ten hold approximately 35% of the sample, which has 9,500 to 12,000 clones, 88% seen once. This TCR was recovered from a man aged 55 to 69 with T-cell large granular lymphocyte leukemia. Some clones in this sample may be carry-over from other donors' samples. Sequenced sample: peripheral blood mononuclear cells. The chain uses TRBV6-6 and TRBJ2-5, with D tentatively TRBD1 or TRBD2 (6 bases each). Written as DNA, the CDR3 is TGTGCCAGCGCCCAAATGGATTGGGGGGCGGAGACCCAGTACTTC. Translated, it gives CASAQMDWGAETQYF.